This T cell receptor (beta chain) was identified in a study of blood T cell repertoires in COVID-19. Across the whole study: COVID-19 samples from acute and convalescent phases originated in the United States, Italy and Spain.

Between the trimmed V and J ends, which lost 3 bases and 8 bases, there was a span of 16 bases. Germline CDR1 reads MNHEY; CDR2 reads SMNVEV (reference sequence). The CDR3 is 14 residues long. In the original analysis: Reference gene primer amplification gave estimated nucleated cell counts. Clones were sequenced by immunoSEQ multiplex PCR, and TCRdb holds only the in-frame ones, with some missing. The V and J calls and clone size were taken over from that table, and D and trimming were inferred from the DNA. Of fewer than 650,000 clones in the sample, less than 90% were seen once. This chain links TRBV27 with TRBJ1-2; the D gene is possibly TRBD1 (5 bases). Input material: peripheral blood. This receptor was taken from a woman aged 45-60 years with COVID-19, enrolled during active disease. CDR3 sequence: CASSFWGREEGYTF. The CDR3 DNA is TGTGCCAGCAGTTTTTGGGGCAGGGAAGAAGGCTACACCTTC.